Shown below are 6 T cell receptor beta chains from a single sample sequenced in a study of blood T cell repertoires in COVID-19. The table came from immunoSEQ multiplex PCR; TCRdb's copy has only in-frame clones and leaves some out. The sample lists around 260,000 clones; 80% to 85% were seen once. Sequencing was performed on peripheral blood. The receptors derive from a man between 60 and 75 years old with acute or convalescent COVID-19.

This chain connects TRBV28 to TRBJ2-6; D ambiguous. The CDR3 is 17 amino acids. Between the trimmed V and J ends, which lost 3 bases and 2 bases, there was a span of 14 bases. The V gene's germline CDR1 is MDHEN and CDR2 SYDVKM. CDR3 DNA sequence: TGTGCCAGCAGTTTGAGCCATAGGAGCGCTGGGGCCAACGTCCTGACTTTC. This codes for CASSLSHRSAGANVLTF. Full variable domain (rest looked up from reference TRBV28 and TRBJ2-6): DVKVTQSSRYLVKRTGEKVFLECVQDMDHENMFWYRQDPGLGLRLIYFSYDVKMKEKGDIPEGYSVSREKKERFSLILESASTNQTSMYLCASSLSHRSAGANVLTFGAGSRLTVL.

The rearrangement joins TRBV19 to TRBJ1-2; possible D gene TRBD1, 5 bases. V was trimmed by 4 bases and J by 5 bases, leaving 14 bases between them. Looked up from germline, CDR1 is LNHDA and CDR2 is SQIVND (reference sequence). The CDR3 is 14 amino acids. CDR3 sequence (DNA): TGTGCCAGTAGTACCTACTTGACAGATTATGGCTACACCTTC. It encodes CASSTYLTDYGYTF.

V usage is TRBV6-5 and J usage is TRBJ2-7; D unresolved. From germline, CDR1 is MNHEY and CDR2 SVGAGI. The CDR3 has 13 amino acids. Trimming took off 8 bases at V and 7 bases at J, with 18 bases between the two ends. This CDR3 reads CASGLVRLWEQYF. For the CDR3, the DNA is TGTGCCAGCGGCCTAGTCCGGCTTTGGGAGCAGTACTTC.

The chain joins TRBV3-1 (or the pseudogene TRBV3-2) to TRBJ2-1, with 8 bases that match TRBD1. The CDR3 consists of 15 residues. Germline V gene sequence: CDR1 LGHDT, CDR2 YNNKEL (reference sequence). After removal of 6 bases from V and 7 bases from J, the junction contained 11 bases not matched to a gene. The CDR3 nucleotides read TGTGCCAGCAGTCGGGGGTCCAGGGGGCTGAATGAGCAGTTCTTC. Protein product: CASSRGSRGLNEQFF.

As concerns this clone: In the same sample, other DNA sequences code for this CDR3. The genes are TRBV3-1 (or the pseudogene TRBV3-2) and TRBJ1-2, with D tentatively TRBD1 (6 bases). The length of the CDR3 is 14 residues. Germline V CDR1 and CDR2: LGHDT, YNNKEL (reference sequence). V shed 0 bases and J shed 6 bases, with 11 bases lying between them. CDR3 amino acids: CASSQDGQGNGYTF. The CDR3 coding sequence is TGTGCCAGCAGCCAAGATGGGCAGGGGAATGGCTACACCTTC.

The rearrangement links TRBV7-9 to TRBJ2-5, with unresolved D. V lost 5 bases and J lost 2, with 9 bases in between. Germline V CDR1 and CDR2: SEHNR, FQNEAQ (reference sequence). CDR3 length equals 13 residues. CDR3 coding DNA: TGTGCCAGCAGCCCCAGTGAACAAGAGACCCAGTACTTC. Encoded protein: CASSPSEQETQYF.